This T cell receptor (beta chain) was recovered during a study of cytomegalovirus exposure and HLA in healthy donors. Study-wide results and caveats: In a later analysis, TCR beta V- and J-gene trimming was associated with a missense DCLRE1C variant.

The PCR employed 60 Vbeta primers together with 13 Jbeta primers. This table comes from immunoSEQ multiplex PCR, and its TCRdb copy is limited to in-frame clones, with some not included. This sample has some 180,000 clones; around 80% occur once, and the top ten carry 1.3% to 1.5%. This clone was detected a few times. Its antigen remains unknown. This CDR3 region has 12 residues. Germline V gene lookup returns CDR1 LNHDA and CDR2 SQIVND (reference sequence). The V gene lost 1 base and the J gene lost 3 bases, with 2 bases spanning the gap. The rearrangement links TRBV19 to TRBJ2-3; D gene uncertain. The sequenced sample consisted of PBMCs. This sequence originates from a girl between 10 and 17 years old in good health and CMV-seropositive. Here the CDR3 DNA reads TGTGCCAGTAGTATAGCTACAGATACGCAGTATTTT. Translation gives CASSIATDTQYF.